One sample yielded the 3 T cell receptor beta chains listed below, sequenced in a study of shared T cell receptors in the human thymus. Sequencing used immunoSEQ multiplex PCR; TCRdb keeps in-frame clones, though not all of them. The sample lists about 380,000 clones; approximately 95% were seen once. What was sequenced was thymocytes. Receptors originate from a human donor.

The rearrangement uses TRBV5-1 and TRBJ1-1; D is uncertain. Per germline, CDR1 SGHRS and CDR2 YFSETQ. With 1 base removed from V and 0 bases from J, the gap between germline ends came to 13 bases. There are 16 residues in the CDR3. The CDR3 coding sequence is TGCGCCAGCAGCTTGAGAGAGGAGGATATGAACACTGAAGCTTTCTTT. Its translation: CASSLREEDMNTEAFF. Drawing the rest from reference TRBV5-1 and TRBJ1-1, the complete variable domain is KAGVTQTPRYLIKTRGQQVTLSCSPISGHRSVSWYQQTPGQGLQFLFEYFSETQRNKGNFPGRFSGRQFSNSRSEMNVSTLELGDSALYLCASSLREEDMNTEAFFGQGTRLTVV.

The chain carries TRBV14 and TRBJ2-5; D ambiguous. This CDR3 comprises 14 residues. V lost 3 bases, J lost 1 base, and 9 bases lay in between. Germline assignment: CDR1 SGHDN and CDR2 FVKESK. The CDR3 loop reads CASSHPFPQETQYF. The CDR3 nucleotides read TGTGCCAGCAGCCACCCATTCCCCCAAGAGACCCAGTACTTC. Drawing the rest from reference TRBV14 and TRBJ2-5, the complete variable domain is EAGVTQFPSHSVIEKGQTVTLRCDPISGHDNLYWYRRVMGKEIKFLLHFVKESKQDESGMPNNRFLAERTGGTYSTLKVQPAELEDSGVYFCASSHPFPQETQYFGPGTRLLVL.

This chain links TRBV6-1 with TRBJ2-7; TRBD2 matches 16 bases. The V and J ends lost 2 bases and 6 bases, in that order; junction bases with no gene match: 16. The CDR3 extends over 20 amino acids. Germline loops: CDR1 MNHNS, CDR2 SASEGT. The chain's CDR3 is CASSEFEGTSGRDEKPEQYF. Here the CDR3 DNA reads TGTGCCAGCAGTGAATTCGAGGGGACTAGCGGGAGGGATGAGAAACCCGAGCAGTACTTC.